The 10 T cell receptor beta chains presented below share a single source sample, sequenced in a study of T-cell memory formation after mild COVID-19 (dated by TCRdb to the early 2020s). Libraries were prepared through 5' RACE. The instrument was an Illumina NovaSeq 6000. TCRdb trimmed public reads at Q25 via fastp, called clones via MiXCR and kept in-frame beta chains. Each entry merges the rows of one CDR3 protein and shows their most common DNA and genes. The sample table lists about 190,000 distinct CDR3 sequences, 15% to 20% of them with a count of one. The biggest ten clones account for about 2.4% of the sample. Sequencing was carried out using PBMCs or a T cell subset sorted from them (not recorded which). Receptors originate from an adult woman who had mild COVID-19 (a few samples of this study predate the infection). The sample titles of this study are shuffled in the database, so cell type and time point are left out; the donor was told from shared clones.

This clonotype was detected a few times. The V and J genes are TRBV5-1 and TRBJ1-2; a weak D match, TRBD1 (6 bases). V lost 3 bases and J lost 7, with 19 bases in between. CDR3 length: 15 residues. CDR1 and CDR2 from the germline V gene are SGHRS and YFSETQ. The CDR3 loop is CASSSGASFFAGYTF. The DNA for the CDR3 is TGCGCCAGCAGCTCGGGGGCATCCTTTTTCGCTGGCTACACCTTC.

The chain uses TRBV12-3 or TRBV12-4 and TRBJ2-5; 9 nucleotides align to TRBD1. The CDR3 runs 13 residues. Trimming at V came to 7 bases and at J to 5 bases, leaving 5 bases not matched to a gene. The CDR3 bases are TGTGCCAGCACCCGACAGGGGGGGGAGACCCAGTACTTC. Encoded protein: CASTRQGGETQYF.

This clonotype has a handful of counts. The CDR3 bases are TGTGCCAGCAGTTTTCATGACGGGAACACTGAAGCTTTCTTT. It encodes CASSFHDGNTEAFF. The chain combines TRBV12-3 or TRBV12-4 with TRBJ1-1; D is uncertain. V shed 3 bases and J shed 1 base, with 9 bases lying between them. This CDR3 has 14 amino acids.

The chain uses TRBV6-2 or TRBV6-3 and TRBJ1-5; no clear D. The CDR3 consists of 13 residues. With 4 bases removed from V and 0 bases from J, the gap between germline ends came to 4 bases. Germline V gives CDR1 MNHEY, CDR2 SVGEGT. The CDR3 is CASSWHSNQPQHF. The CDR3 DNA is TGTGCCAGCAGTTGGCATAGCAATCAGCCCCAGCATTTT.

This clonotype has a handful of counts. J is TRBJ2-3 and V is TRBV5-5; D is unclear. The V gene lost 3 bases and the J gene lost 3 bases, with 5 bases spanning the gap. Germline assignment: CDR1 SGHKS and CDR2 YYEKEE (reference sequence). The CDR3 length is 12 residues. CDR3 coding DNA: TGTGCCAGCAGCTCGGCGACAGATACGCAGTATTTT. Protein product: CASSSATDTQYF.

The chain carries TRBV29-1 and TRBJ2-1; 9 bases line up with TRBD1. This CDR3 is 15 amino acids long. V shed 6 bases and J 4 bases; nucleotides not matched to a gene: 10. In germline, CDR1 is SQVTM, CDR2 ANQGSEA. In DNA form, the CDR3 reads TGCAGCGTCCGAGGAAGACAGGGGGTGTACAATGAGCAGTTCTTC. Its translation is CSVRGRQGVYNEQFF.

This clonotype was observed a few times. The rearrangement uses TRBV6-6 and TRBJ2-6; 7 bases map to TRBD1. Germline CDR1 and CDR2: MNHNY and SVGAGI (reference sequence). The CDR3 has 18 amino acids. The ends lost 6 bases at V and 0 bases at J; junction bases unmatched: 11. Written as DNA, the CDR3 is TGTGCCAGCAGCCCGCTAGTAGGGGGCATCTCTGGGGCCAACGTCCTGACTTTC. Translated, it gives CASSPLVGGISGANVLTF.

V usage is TRBV9 and J usage is TRBJ2-7; tentatively, D is TRBD2 (6 bases). The length of the CDR3 is 16 residues. V lost 0 bases to trimming and J lost 0 bases, with 13 bases between them. The germline V gene encodes CDR1 SGDLS and CDR2 YYNGEE. Here the CDR3 DNA reads TGTGCCAGCAGCGTAGGTGAGGGAGGCTTCTCCTACGAGCAGTACTTC. Translating gives CASSVGEGGFSYEQYF. The full variable domain, completed using reference TRBV9 and TRBJ2-7, is DSGVTQTPKHLITATGQRVTLRCSPRSGDLSVYWYQQSLDQGLQFLIQYYNGEERAKGNILERFSAQQFPDLHSELNLSSLELGDSALYFCASSVGEGGFSYEQYFGPGTRLTVT.

This clonotype was counted a few times. V usage is TRBV28 and J usage is TRBJ1-4; tentative D call: TRBD1 (5 bases). This CDR3 region has 14 residues. In germline, CDR1 is MDHEN, CDR2 SYDVKM. V was shortened by 4 bases and J by 6 bases, with 12 bases between the two germline ends. Here the CDR3 DNA reads TGTGCCAGCAGTTCCCCCGGGACGGATGAAAAACTGTTTTTT. It specifies CASSSPGTDEKLFF.

This clonotype has more than one count but fewer than ten. The chain employs TRBV4-3 and TRBJ1-1; 7 bases are a match to TRBD1. The length of the CDR3 is 13 residues. CDR1 and CDR2 from the germline V gene are LGHNA and YSLEER. V lost 4 bases and J lost 8; bases outside the gene matches: 7. The CDR3, as DNA: TGCGCCAGCAGCCCGGGACAGCTGATAGAAGCTTTCTTT. This translates into CASSPGQLIEAFF.